This T cell receptor (beta chain) was documented in a study of CD8+ T cells in alopecia areata. Study-level background: Treatment with tofacitinib (6 to 18 months) was followed by 6 months off drug.

Treatment defined: oral pan-JAK inhibitor, 5-10 mg twice daily. Extraction and reverse transcription of RNA yielded cDNA as the sequencing template. Data came from immunoSEQ multiplex PCR; TCRdb stores just in-frame clones and leaves some out. Of under 250,000 clones listed, under 70% are singletons. The CDR3 spans 11 residues. V was shortened by 4 bases and J by 6 bases, with 9 bases between the two germline ends. Germline V lookup: CDR1 SQVTM, CDR2 ANQGSEA. The receptor comes from a human donor with alopecia areata. Specimen: CD4+ T cells sorted from blood, collected at roughly week 45, from a patient treated with tofacitinib. This chain connects TRBV29-1 to TRBJ1-2; possible D gene TRBD1, 5 bases. Written as DNA, the CDR3 is TGCAGCGTTGGCGAGGGGAATGGCTACACCTTC. This sequence encodes CSVGEGNGYTF. Using reference TRBV29-1 and TRBJ1-2 for the parts outside the CDR3, the full variable domain is SAVISQKPSRDICQRGTSLTIQCQVDSQVTMMFWYRQQPGQSLTLIATANQGSEATYESGFVIDKFPISRPNLTFSTLTVSNMSPEDSSIYLCSVGEGNGYTFGSGTRLTVV.